This T cell receptor (beta chain) was obtained from a study of cytomegalovirus exposure and HLA in healthy donors. As concerns this clone: Its specificity is unknown.

The V gene's germline CDR1 is SGDLS and CDR2 YYNGEE. CDR3 length: 15 residues. The J segment lost 5 bases and the V segment lost 2 bases, leaving 9 bases of the junction unmatched. General study results and limits: Apparent HLA restriction characterized most CMV-associated TCR beta chains in a later analysis. Sequencing probably produced one cluster of sequence variants that were highly shared.

With 60 Vbeta and 13 Jbeta primers, the PCR was carried out. Here immunoSEQ multiplex PCR was the method, and the copy in TCRdb shows in-frame clones only, minus some. Recorded for this sample: some 120,000 clones. Sequenced material: PBMCs. The receptor was derived from a man younger than 35 in good health and CMV-seronegative. The rearrangement links TRBV9 to TRBJ1-1; 7 bases fit TRBD1. DNA of the CDR3: TGTGCCAGCAGCGTGAACCCCGACAGGGAAACTGAAGCTTTCTTT. The encoded protein is CASSVNPDRETEAFF.